The source of this T cell receptor beta chain is a study of type 1 regulatory T cells. On the study more broadly: This in vitro CD4 product, T-allo10, is enriched for Tr1 cells and alloantigen-specific.

This clonotype has at least ten counts. Its antigen is not known. CDR3 size: 15 residues. The V end was cut by 1 base, the J end by 2 bases, with 11 bases between. The V gene's germline CDR1 is LGHNA and CDR2 YNFKEQ. Regarding the study as a whole: Compared with non-type 1 regulatory T cells, type 1 regulatory T cells showed a more restricted TCR repertoire.

TCRdb re-called the reads through MiXCR, storing one row per CDR3 protein. Found here are tens of thousands of distinct CDR3 sequences, around 20% of them singletons; the top ten hold 8% to 9%. The sequencing sample was made of cultured type 1 regulatory T (Tr1) cells, either the whole culture or a sorted fraction (not recorded which). This chain joins TRBV4-2 and TRBJ1-2, with D possibly matching TRBD1 (6 bases). The sequence came from a human donor in good health. This CDR3 reads CASSQVHGQNYGYTF. CDR3 DNA sequence: TGTGCCAGCAGCCAAGTTCACGGACAGAACTATGGCTACACCTTC.